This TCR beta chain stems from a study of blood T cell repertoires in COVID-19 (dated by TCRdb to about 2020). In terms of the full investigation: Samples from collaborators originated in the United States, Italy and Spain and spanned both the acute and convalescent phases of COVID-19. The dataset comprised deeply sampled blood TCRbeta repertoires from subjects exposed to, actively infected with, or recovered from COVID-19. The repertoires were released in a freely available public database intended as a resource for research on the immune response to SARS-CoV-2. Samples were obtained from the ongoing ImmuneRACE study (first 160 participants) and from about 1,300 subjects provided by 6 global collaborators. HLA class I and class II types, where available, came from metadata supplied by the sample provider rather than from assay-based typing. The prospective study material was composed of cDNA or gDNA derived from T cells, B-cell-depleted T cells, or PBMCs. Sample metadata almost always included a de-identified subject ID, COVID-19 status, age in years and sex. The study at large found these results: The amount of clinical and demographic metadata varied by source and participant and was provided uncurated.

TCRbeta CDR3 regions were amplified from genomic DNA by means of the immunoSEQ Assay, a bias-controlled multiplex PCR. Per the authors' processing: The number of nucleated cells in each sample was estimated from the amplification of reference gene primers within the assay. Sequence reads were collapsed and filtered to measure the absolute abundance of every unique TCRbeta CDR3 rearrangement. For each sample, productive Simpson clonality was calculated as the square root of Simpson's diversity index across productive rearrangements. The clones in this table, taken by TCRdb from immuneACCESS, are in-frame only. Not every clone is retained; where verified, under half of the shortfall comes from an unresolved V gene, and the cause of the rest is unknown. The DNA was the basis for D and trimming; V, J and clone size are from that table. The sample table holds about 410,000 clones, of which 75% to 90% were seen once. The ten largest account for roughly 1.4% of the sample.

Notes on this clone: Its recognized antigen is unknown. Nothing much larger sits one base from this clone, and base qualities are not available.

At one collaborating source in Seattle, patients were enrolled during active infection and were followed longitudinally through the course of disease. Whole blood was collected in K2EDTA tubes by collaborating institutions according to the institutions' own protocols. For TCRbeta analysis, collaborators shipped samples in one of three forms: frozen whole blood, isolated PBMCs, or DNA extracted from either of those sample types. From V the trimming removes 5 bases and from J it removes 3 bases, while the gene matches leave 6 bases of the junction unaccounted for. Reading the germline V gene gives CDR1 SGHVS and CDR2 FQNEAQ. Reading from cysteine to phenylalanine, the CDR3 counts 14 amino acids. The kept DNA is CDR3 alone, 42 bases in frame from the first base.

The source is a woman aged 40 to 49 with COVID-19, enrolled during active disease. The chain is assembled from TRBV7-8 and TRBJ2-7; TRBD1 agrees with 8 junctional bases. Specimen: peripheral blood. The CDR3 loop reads CASSTDRGFYEQYF. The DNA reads TGTGCCAGCAGCACAGACAGGGGATTCTACGAGCAGTACTTC.